The T cell receptor (beta chain) under discussion was sequenced for a study of T cell changes during pregnancy in multiple sclerosis (dated by TCRdb to 2018 to 2020). Describing the broader study: The study looked at changes in the T cell repertoire across pregnancy in women with multiple sclerosis.

Library prep was done by the immunoSEQ multiplex PCR assay. Here the immuneACCESS table is served through TCRdb, limited to in-frame sequences with V and J called. Missing clones are a known gap in these copies; in checked studies unresolved V genes cover under half, and the rest lacks a known reason. Across this sample there are approximately 47,000 clones, with around 94% seen only once. The ten largest clones capture 0.47% of the sample. CDR1 and CDR2, per the germline V gene (reference sequence), are PRHDT and FYEKMQ. The CDR3 numbers 19 residues from cysteine through phenylalanine. Only the CDR3 portion is preserved as DNA: 57 bases, with reading frame beginning at the first base. V is shortened by 2 bases, J by 0 bases, and the region joining them spans 19 bases. In the case of this clone: Its antigen specificity is not known. Per-nucleotide qualities are absent, and no much larger clonotype sits a single base away.

Source: CD4+ T cells from peripheral blood mononuclear cells, taken in the first trimester of pregnancy. This clonotype originated in a female donor with multiple sclerosis, enrolled in a pregnancy study. The sequence is built from TRBV13 and TRBJ2-2, and TRBD1 may be the D gene, going by 6 matching bases. The DNA sequence is as follows: TGTGCCAGCAGCTTACAGTGGGTGCTGGACAGAGCGAACACCGGGGAGCTGTTTTTT. The encoded protein is CASSLQWVLDRANTGELFF. With the rest looked up from the reference TRBV13 and TRBJ2-2 genes rather than sequenced, the full variable domain is AAGVIQSPRHLIKEKRETATLKCYPIPRHDTVYWYQQGPGQDPQFLISFYEKMQSDKGSIPDRFSAQQFSDYHSELNMSSLELGDSALYFCASSLQWVLDRANTGELFFGEGSRLTVL.